A selection of T cell receptor beta chains follows, all from one sample in a study of metastatic and nonmetastatic thyroid tumors. TCRdb reanalyzed the PCR reads with MiXCR. The data hold approximately 20,000 clones, with about 25% observed a single time. Sequenced material: blood. These receptors were collected from a male donor with papillary thyroid cancer or a benign thyroid nodule (not recorded which). Some clones in this sample may be carry-over from other donors' samples. CDR3s include the opening cysteine and the closing phenylalanine or tryptophan. D genes are given only for firm matches. Clone size is stated in some rows and not others, as once, few, many or a class when expanded.

>medium-sized|TRBD1|TRBJ1-2|TRBV2
TGTGCCAGCAGTGAAGCGGGCAGGGGGAGAGGTGGCTACACCTTC
CASSEAGRGRGGYTF
>few|TRBD1|TRBJ1-6|TRBV19
TGTGCCAGTACCCCGACAGGGGGCAGAAATTCACCCCTCCACTTT
CASTPTGGRNSPLHF
>.|.|TRBJ2-2|TRBV20-1
TGCAGTGCTAGTCGATCAGGAGATAACACCGGGGAGCTGTTTTTT
CSASRSGDNTGELFF
>medium-sized|.|TRBJ2-3|TRBV5-1
TGCGCCAGCAGCGACACAGATACGCAGTATTTT
CASSDTDTQYF
>.|.|TRBJ1-2|TRBV5-1
TGCGCCAGCAGCTTGTATATGGGGGCGGACGGCTACACCTTC
CASSLYMGADGYTF
>medium-sized|TRBD2|TRBJ2-7|TRBV4-1
TGCGCCAGCAGCCAAGACGGGGGGTTCAACTACGAGCAGTACTTC
CASSQDGGFNYEQYF
>few|.|TRBJ1-2|TRBV6-1
TGTGCCAGCAGTCTTATTACAGGGAGACATAACTATGGCTACACCTTC
CASSLITGRHNYGYTF
>medium-sized|.|TRBJ1-1|TRBV5-1
TGCGCCAGCAGCTTGGACAGGGACACTGAAGCTTTCTTT
CASSLDRDTEAFF
>few|TRBD2|TRBJ2-1|TRBV5-1
TGCGCCAGCAGCTTAGAGGGAGCGGGGTACAATGAGCAGTTCTTC
CASSLEGAGYNEQFF
>few|TRBD2|TRBJ2-7|TRBV20-1
TGCAGTGCTAGAGATCTGACTAGCGGGAGATACGAGCAGTACTTC
CSARDLTSGRYEQYF
>many|.|TRBJ1-3|TRBV5-6
TGTGCCAGCAGCTTGTTCGGGGAGACCGCGGCTGGAAACACCATATATTTT
CASSLFGETAAGNTIYF
>.|TRBD2|TRBJ2-2|TRBV10-1
TGCGCCAGCAGTGAGTCGAAGGTACAGGGACTAGCGGGAGAAACCGGGGAGCTGTTTTTT
CASSESKVQGLAGETGELFF
>few|.|TRBJ1-1|TRBV11-3
TGTGCCAGCAGCCCACTTCTCTACAAAAACACTGAAGCTTCCTTT
CASSPLLYKNTEASF
>few|TRBD2|TRBJ2-1|TRBV12-5
TGTGCTAGTGGTTTGACGGGGGGGTACAATGAGCAGTTCTTC
CASGLTGGYNEQFF
>few|TRBD1|TRBJ2-7|TRBV6-1
TGTGCCAGCAGTGAATTGGCAGGGGGCTCCTACGAGCAGTACTTC
CASSELAGGSYEQYF
>medium-sized|TRBD2|TRBJ2-7|TRBV20-1
TGCAGTGCTAGAGAGTTTCTAGCGGGAGGTGAGCAGTACTTC
CSAREFLAGGEQYF
>.|.|TRBJ2-3|TRBV11-2
TGTGCCAGCAGCTTTGGGGCGAGGGTAAGACAAGATACGCAGTATTTT
CASSFGARVRQDTQYF
>.|TRBD2|TRBJ2-5|TRBV6-2/TRBV6-3
TGTGCCAGCAGTTACTCGACCACTAGCGGGGGGGTTGAGACCCAGTACTTC
CASSYSTTSGGVETQYF
>.|TRBD2|TRBJ2-1|TRBV11-1
TGTGCCAGCAGCTTAGCCTCCGGGACTAGCGGGAATGAGCAGTTCTTC
CASSLASGTSGNEQFF
>many|.|TRBJ1-1|TRBV20-1
TGCGCGTCGGGGGAGAACACTGAAGCTTTCTTT
CASGENTEAFF
>medium-sized|.|TRBJ2-1|TRBV7-2
TGTGCCAGCAGCTCTACGCCGGGGGTTAATGAGCAGTTCTTC
CASSSTPGVNEQFF
>.|.|TRBJ2-7|TRBV11-2
TGTGCCAGCAGCTTTGAGGGCAGGGGGGCCTACGAGCAGTACTTC
CASSFEGRGAYEQYF
>many|.|TRBJ2-4|TRBV29-1
TGCAGCGTTCTTCGGACCTCCGGGACCAAAAACATTCAGTACTTC
CSVLRTSGTKNIQYF
>medium-sized|.|TRBJ1-4|TRBV15
TGTGCCACCAGCACTGGTTGGGATGAAAAACTGTTTTTT
CATSTGWDEKLFF
>few|.|TRBJ2-5|TRBV6-1
TGTGCCAGCAGTGAAGCAGGGACGGGAGAGACCCAGTACTTC
CASSEAGTGETQYF
>.|.|TRBJ2-7|TRBV4-3
TGCGCGAGCAGCCAAGCCTGGGGTACCCAAGAGCAGTACTTC
CASSQAWGTQEQYF
>medium-sized|.|TRBJ2-5|TRBV7-8
TGTGCCAGCAGCTTTTCCGGGGAGACCCAGTACTTC
CASSFSGETQYF
>.|.|TRBJ1-5|TRBV6-1
TGTGCCAGCAGTGAATGGGACATAGATCAGCCCCAGCATTTT
CASSEWDIDQPQHF
>.|.|TRBJ2-7|TRBV30
TGTGCCACCCTGGGCACATTCTACGAGCAGTACTTC
CATLGTFYEQYF